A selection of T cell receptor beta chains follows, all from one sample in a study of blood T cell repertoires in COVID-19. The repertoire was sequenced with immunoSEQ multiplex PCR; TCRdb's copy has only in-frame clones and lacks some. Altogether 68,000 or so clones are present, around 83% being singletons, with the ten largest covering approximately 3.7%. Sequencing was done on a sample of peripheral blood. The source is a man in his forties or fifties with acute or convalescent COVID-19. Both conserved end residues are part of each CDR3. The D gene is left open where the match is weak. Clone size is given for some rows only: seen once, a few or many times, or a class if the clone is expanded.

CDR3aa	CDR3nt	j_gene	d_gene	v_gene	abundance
CASSAGLAVFTDTQYF	TGTGCCAGCAGCGCGGGACTAGCGGTATTCACAGATACGCAGTATTTT	TRBJ2-3	TRBD2	TRBV11-2	NA
CASSQGDNSPLHF	TGCGCCAGCAGCCAGGGGGATAATTCACCCCTCCACTTT	TRBJ1-6	TRBD1	TRBV5-1	NA
CATSRSFPGQGGYNEQFF	TGTGCCACCAGCAGATCGTTCCCGGGACAGGGGGGATACAATGAGCAGTTCTTC	TRBJ2-1	TRBD1	TRBV15	few
CASSWTGFSYEQYF	TGTGCCAGCAGCTGGACAGGGTTTTCCTACGAGCAGTACTTC	TRBJ2-7	TRBD1	TRBV11-3	NA
CASSLSPGQSNQPQHF	TGTGCCAGTAGTCTCTCCCCGGGACAGTCAAATCAGCCCCAGCATTTT	TRBJ1-5	TRBD1	TRBV19	NA
CASSVGQTGNTIYF	TGTGCCAGCAGCGTAGGGCAGACAGGAAACACCATATATTTT	TRBJ1-3	NA	TRBV9	NA
CASSPTGNGAGYTF	TGTGCCAGCAGCCCGACAGGGAATGGAGCGGGCTACACCTTC	TRBJ1-2	TRBD1	TRBV3-1/TRBV3-2	NA
CASSLTPPTGAYNEQFF	TGTGCCAGCAGTCTTACCCCCCCAACGGGAGCTTACAATGAGCAGTTCTTC	TRBJ2-1	NA	TRBV28	NA
CASSGAGTRGTGELFF	TGTGCCAGCAGCGGAGCCGGGACTAGAGGGACCGGGGAGCTGTTTTTT	TRBJ2-2	TRBD2	TRBV5-4	NA
CASSRDIPGELFF	TGTGCCAGCAGCCGGGACATCCCCGGGGAGCTGTTTTTT	TRBJ2-2	NA	TRBV5-6	NA
CASSQSRGNQPQHF	TGCGCCAGCAGCCAATCCAGGGGGAATCAGCCCCAGCATTTT	TRBJ1-5	TRBD1	TRBV4-1	NA
CASSAGLYGYTF	TGTGCCAGTAGTGCGGGACTCTATGGCTACACCTTC	TRBJ1-2	NA	TRBV19	NA
CASSEGGFTNEKLFF	TGCGCCAGCAGTGAAGGAGGGTTTACTAATGAAAAACTGTTTTTT	TRBJ1-4	NA	TRBV10-2	NA
CASSMINRGRSGANVLTF	TGTGCCAGTAGTATGATTAACAGGGGGCGATCTGGGGCCAACGTCCTGACTTTC	TRBJ2-6	TRBD1	TRBV19	NA
CASSHFSGPYNEQFF	TGTGCCAGCAGCCATTTTAGCGGGCCGTACAATGAGCAGTTCTTC	TRBJ2-1	TRBD2	TRBV7-3	few
CASSSGLAAGELFF	TGTGCCAGCAGCTCGGGACTAGCGGCCGGGGAGCTGTTTTTT	TRBJ2-2	TRBD2	TRBV11-2	NA
CASSRGTGLGETQYF	TGTGCCAGCAGCCGCGGGACAGGGCTTGGGGAGACCCAGTACTTC	TRBJ2-5	TRBD1	TRBV5-6	NA
CASSWLASSYNEQFF	TGCGCCAGCAGCTGGCTGGCCAGCTCCTACAATGAGCAGTTCTTC	TRBJ2-1	NA	TRBV5-1	NA
CSAYTAVSYNEQFF	TGCAGCGCCTATACAGCCGTCTCCTACAATGAGCAGTTCTTC	TRBJ2-1	NA	TRBV29-1	NA
CASSDAEGLDTQYF	TGCGCCAGCAGTGACGCGGAGGGTTTAGATACGCAGTATTTT	TRBJ2-3	NA	TRBV10-1	once
CASSQAEYLASEQYF	TGTGCCAGCAGCCAAGCAGAGTACTTAGCCTCCGAGCAGTACTTC	TRBJ2-7	NA	TRBV3-1/TRBV3-2	NA
CASSPPSDRRIRETQYF	TGTGCCAGTAGTCCCCCTTCCGACAGGCGGATCCGCGAGACCCAGTACTTC	TRBJ2-5	NA	TRBV19	NA
CASSPQDSNQPQHF	TGTGCCAGCAGCCCTCAGGATAGCAATCAGCCCCAGCATTTT	TRBJ1-5	NA	TRBV27	NA
CATSAGYGYTF	TGTGCCACCAGTGCGGGCTATGGCTACACCTTC	TRBJ1-2	NA	TRBV24-1	NA
CASSPAVGYPRETQYF	TGTGCCAGCAGCCCCGCCGTGGGCTACCCTCGAGAGACCCAGTACTTC	TRBJ2-5	NA	TRBV6-6	NA
CASGTGTTLKYEQYF	TGTGCCAGCGGGACCGGGACTACACTCAAATACGAGCAGTACTTC	TRBJ2-7	TRBD2	TRBV28	few
CASSLGGTSQETQYF	TGTGCCAGCAGCTTAGGAGGGACTAGCCAAGAGACCCAGTACTTC	TRBJ2-5	TRBD2	TRBV11-2	NA
CASSSDSARGEQYF	TGTGCCAGCAGCTCCGACTCGGCCAGGGGCGAGCAGTACTTC	TRBJ2-7	NA	TRBV5-4	NA